The subject of this entry is one TCR beta chain. No cognate antigen has been identified for it. The input lacks base qualities; no much larger clone sits a single base away. The library was made by the immunoSEQ multiplex PCR assay. Not all clones reach the TCRdb copy of this immuneACCESS table, which keeps in-frame sequences only. Checked studies attribute under half of the gap to unresolved V genes and leave the rest unexplained. Within this sample are 90,000 to 100,000 clones, with 82% of them counted one time only. The ten top clones hold 2% of the sample. CDR1 and CDR2, per the germline V gene, are MDHEN and SYDVKM. Including the terminal cysteine and phenylalanine, the CDR3 comprises 17 residues. Only the CDR3 region is kept as DNA, spanning 51 bases read in frame from base 1. Trimming takes 1 base from V and 1 base from J, and the germline ends sit 13 bases apart. The data belong to a study of control samples from healthy donors and cancer patients (dated by TCRdb to about 2020).

The sequenced material came from blood. The sequence came from a man between 60 and 75 years old in good health. The chain joins TRBV28 to TRBJ2-2, and possibly TRBD1, on 5 matching bases. The base sequence is TGTGCCAGCAGTTTATACCCCAGGGTGGGGAACACCGGGGAGCTGTTTTTT. Translated, this is CASSLYPRVGNTGELFF.